This T cell receptor (beta chain) was documented in a study of cytotoxic CD8 clonotypes in ibrutinib-treated CLL. Study as a whole: Specimens for response were gathered following a median approximately 12 months of therapy, spanning 6 to 36. Whole-study findings and limits: Clonality increased at ibrutinib response, then returned toward baseline at progression. Baseline clonality, above age-matched healthy donor levels, tracked circulating CD8+ T-cell counts.

Of note for this clone: Its matching antigen is unknown.

From cryopreserved PBMCs came 2 to 2.5 micrograms of genomic DNA used for TCR beta libraries. The germline V gene encodes CDR1 MNHEY and CDR2 SMNVEV (reference sequence). CDR3 size: 12 residues. V shed 1 base and J shed 6 bases, with 5 bases lying between them. Sequencing was performed with immunoSEQ multiplex PCR; in TCRdb, only in-frame clones are kept and a portion is missing. The sample includes approximately 84,000 clones, about 86% of them seen just once. The rearrangement joins TRBV27 to TRBJ2-3; no definite D call. The receptor was isolated from a human donor with chronic lymphocytic leukemia. Sequencing used PBMCs, obtained before ibrutinib treatment. The CDR3: CASSLFGDTQYF. The CDR3 region has the DNA TGTGCCAGCAGTTTATTCGGGGATACGCAGTATTTT.